This T cell receptor (beta chain) was recovered during a study of blood T cell repertoires in COVID-19. Study background: PBMCs, B-cell-depleted T cells, or T cells were the source of the cDNA or gDNA that made up the material.

Here immunoSEQ multiplex PCR was the method, and the copy in TCRdb shows in-frame clones only, minus some. The sample has a few hundred thousand clones, 75% to 90% seen once. Looked up from germline, CDR1 is KGHSH and CDR2 is LQKENI. Trimming left V 0 bases short and J 2 bases short, with 10 bases between. The CDR3 consists of 16 residues. V usage is TRBV18 and J usage is TRBJ1-4; D is uncertain. Sequenced input: peripheral blood. This TCR was recovered from a man aged 18-30 years with active or convalescent COVID-19. This CDR3 reads CASSPPTGVTNEKLFF. CDR3 in DNA: TGTGCCAGCTCACCACCCACCGGGGTCACTAATGAAAAACTGTTTTTT.